A selection of T cell receptor beta chains follows, all from one sample in a study of post-analysis software for immune sequencing data. From the PCR reads, TCRdb called clonotypes with MiXCR, one entry per CDR3 protein. In the table there are some 450,000 distinct CDR3 sequences, 40% to 55% of which are singletons. Sequencing was carried out using blood. These receptors were taken from a girl between 10 and 17 years old with multiple sclerosis. CDR3s include the opening cysteine and the closing phenylalanine or tryptophan. A D gene is named only where the DNA matches it firmly. Only part of the rows carry a size: once, few, many, or a class if the clone is expanded.

clone_size d_call cdr3_length j_call v_call cdr3_aa cdr3_nt
NA TRBD2 15 TRBJ2-7 TRBV25-1 CASSALAGGPGEQYF TGTGCCAGCAGTGCGCTAGCGGGAGGGCCTGGTGAGCAGTACTTC
NA NA 14 TRBJ1-1 TRBV20-1 CSAPEAGPNTEAFF TGCAGTGCCCCGGAGGCGGGGCCGAACACTGAAGCTTTCTTT
NA TRBD2 16 TRBJ2-7 TRBV28 CASSFVAGALSYEQYF TGTGCCAGCAGTTTCGTAGCGGGAGCTTTGTCCTACGAGCAGTACTTC
NA NA 15 TRBJ1-1 TRBV4-1 CASSQPPRGNTEAFF TGCGCCAGCAGCCAACCCCCCAGGGGGAACACTGAAGCTTTCTTT
few NA 10 TRBJ2-5 TRBV20-1 CSGSQETQYF TGCAGTGGCAGTCAAGAGACCCAGTACTTC
NA NA 14 TRBJ2-1 TRBV12-3/TRBV12-4 CASSSDGKNNEQFF TGTGCCAGCAGTTCCGACGGGAAAAACAATGAGCAGTTCTTC
NA NA 12 TRBJ2-7 TRBV12-3/TRBV12-4 CASSAAGGEQYF TGTGCCAGCAGTGCTGCCGGCGGCGAGCAGTACTTC
NA NA 15 TRBJ2-3 TRBV28 CASSIPTVSTDTQYF TGTGCCAGCAGTATACCAACAGTTAGCACAGATACGCAGTATTTT
NA NA 15 TRBJ2-3 TRBV12-3/TRBV12-4 CASSPRWSAGDMQYF TGTGCCAGCAGTCCACGGTGGAGCGCCGGAGATATGCAGTATTTT
NA TRBD2 16 TRBJ2-7 TRBV20-1 CSARDPRTSGSYEQYF TGCAGTGCTAGAGATCCCCGGACTAGCGGGAGTTACGAGCAGTACTTC
NA TRBD1 23 TRBJ2-6 TRBV27 CASSLYLGPLGDRRVIGANVLTF TGTGCCAGCAGTTTATATCTGGGGCCATTAGGGGACAGGAGGGTTATTGGGGCCAACGTCCTGACTTTC
once TRBD2 16 TRBJ2-1 TRBV7-2 CASSGYWRETYNEQFF TGTGCCAGCAGCGGTTACTGGCGGGAGACCTACAATGAGCAGTTCTTC
NA TRBD1 14 TRBJ2-4 TRBV20-1 CSVVGDRGLKEQYF TGCAGTGTCGTTGGGGACAGGGGGTTGAAGGAGCAGTACTTC
few TRBD1 16 TRBJ1-1 TRBV3-1 CASSFRTGGIGTEAFF TGTGCCAGCAGCTTCCGGACAGGGGGCATCGGCACTGAAGCTTTCTTT
NA NA 14 TRBJ1-2 TRBV4-1 CASSQESRNYGYTF TGCGCCAGCAGCCAAGAAAGCAGGAACTATGGCTACACCTTC
NA TRBD2 15 TRBJ2-5 TRBV20-1 CSAKGLAASQETQYF TGCAGTGCCAAGGGACTAGCGGCTTCGCAAGAGACCCAGTACTTC
few NA 13 TRBJ1-5 TRBV12-3/TRBV12-4 CASSFIPDQPQHF TGTGCCAGCAGTTTTATCCCCGATCAGCCCCAGCATTTT
few NA 15 TRBJ2-5 TRBV5-1 CASSFWPNLQETQYF TGCGCCAGCAGCTTCTGGCCTAACCTCCAAGAGACCCAGTACTTC
few TRBD2 18 TRBJ2-1 TRBV18 CASSPGLAGVSVGDEQFF TGTGCCAGCTCACCAGGACTAGCGGGAGTGTCCGTAGGTGATGAGCAGTTCTTC
NA NA 17 TRBJ1-2 TRBV21-1 CASSRHPGTGGNYGYTF TGTGCCAGCAGCAGACACCCCGGGACAGGGGGGAACTATGGCTACACCTTC
NA NA 14 TRBJ2-3 TRBV20-1 CSARDSQSTDTQYF TGCAGTGCTAGAGATTCGCAGTCCACAGATACGCAGTATTTT
NA NA 15 TRBJ2-5 TRBV9 CANSVGRADQETQYF TGTGCCAACAGCGTAGGTCGAGCGGATCAAGAGACCCAGTACTTC
few NA 13 TRBJ1-5 TRBV6-5 CASGGSINQPQHF TGTGCCAGCGGGGGTTCGATCAATCAGCCCCAGCATTTT
NA NA 14 TRBJ2-3 TRBV20-1 CSARDASGTDTQYF TGCAGTGCTAGAGATGCTAGCGGCACAGATACGCAGTATTTT
few NA 13 TRBJ2-7 TRBV28 CASSLLQRGEQYF TGTGCCAGCAGCCTACTTCAACGGGGCGAGCAGTACTTC
many NA 12 TRBJ2-7 TRBV28 CASSFGGSEQYF TGTGCCAGCAGTTTTGGCGGCTCTGAGCAGTACTTC
NA NA 15 TRBJ1-5 TRBV4-1 CASSQVTGGNQPQHF TGCGCCAGCAGCCAGGTGACTGGGGGCAATCAGCCCCAGCATTTT
few NA 10 TRBJ2-7 TRBV20-1 CSARVHEQYF TGCAGTGCTAGAGTCCACGAGCAGTACTTC
NA TRBD1 18 TRBJ1-2 TRBV20-1 CSARDLRGTGRVNYGYTF TGCAGTGCTAGAGACCTAAGAGGGACAGGGAGGGTAAACTATGGCTACACCTTC
NA NA 15 TRBJ2-1 TRBV7-2 CASSLASPSYNEQFF TGTGCCAGCAGCTTAGCCTCCCCCTCCTACAATGAGCAGTTCTTC
NA NA 14 TRBJ1-2 TRBV12-3/TRBV12-4 CASNNEGGYYGYTF TGTGCCAGCAACAACGAGGGGGGTTACTACGGCTACACCTTC
NA NA 15 TRBJ1-6 TRBV12-3/TRBV12-4 CASSFRGGWNSPLHF TGTGCCAGCAGTTTTCGGGGCGGCTGGAATTCACCCCTCCACTTT
once NA 13 TRBJ1-2 TRBV6-2/TRBV6-3 CASSYDRTYGYTF TGTGCCAGCAGTTACGACAGAACCTATGGCTACACCTTC
many TRBD2 14 TRBJ2-1 TRBV11-2 CASSGEGSYNEQFF TGTGCCAGCAGCGGGGAGGGCTCCTACAATGAGCAGTTCTTC
NA TRBD2 15 TRBJ2-7 TRBV5-1 CASSFTAGESYEQYF TGCGCCAGCAGCTTCACGGCGGGGGAGTCCTACGAGCAGTACTTC
NA NA 15 TRBJ1-1 TRBV29-1 CSVVLPLGERTEAFF TGCAGCGTTGTATTGCCCTTAGGGGAACGCACTGAAGCTTTCTTT
once NA 16 TRBJ2-4 TRBV6-5 CASSYERTLAKNIQYF TGTGCCAGCAGTTATGAAAGAACACTAGCCAAAAACATTCAGTACTTC
NA NA 12 TRBJ1-2 TRBV29-1 CSTGGANYGYTF TGCAGCACCGGGGGAGCTAACTATGGCTACACCTTC
NA NA 14 TRBJ2-1 TRBV20-1 CSAKGLPPYNEQFF TGCAGTGCTAAAGGACTACCGCCCTACAATGAGCAGTTCTTC
NA NA 13 TRBJ2-5 TRBV5-1 CASSPAGRETQYF TGCGCCAGCAGCCCGGCGGGGAGAGAGACCCAGTACTTC
NA NA 12 TRBJ1-2 TRBV29-1 CSVGTPNYGYTF TGCAGCGTCGGGACACCGAACTATGGCTACACCTTC
few NA 10 TRBJ2-1 TRBV29-1 CSVGTAEQFF TGCAGCGTTGGGACTGCTGAGCAGTTCTTC
NA NA 13 TRBJ1-2 TRBV29-1 CSVGRGEDYGYTF TGCAGCGTGGGGAGGGGGGAAGACTATGGCTACACCTTC
NA TRBD1 14 TRBJ2-7 TRBV5-1 CASSGTGDAYEQYF TGCGCCAGCTCCGGGACAGGGGACGCCTACGAGCAGTACTTC
few NA 13 TRBJ2-5 TRBV7-2 CASSFGSTETQYF TGTGCCAGCAGCTTCGGGTCCACGGAGACCCAGTACTTC
NA NA 15 TRBJ2-4 TRBV20-1 CSASSGRLTKNIQYF TGCAGTGCTAGTTCAGGGAGACTGACCAAAAACATTCAGTACTTC
few NA 14 TRBJ2-7 TRBV5-1 CASSLVGGQNEQYF TGCGCCAGCAGCTTGGTCGGGGGGCAAAACGAGCAGTACTTC
few TRBD1 13 TRBJ2-5 TRBV6-5 CASTWDRGETQYF TGTGCCAGCACCTGGGACAGGGGAGAGACCCAGTACTTC
NA NA 20 TRBJ2-3 TRBV7-3 CASSPRSWRVLPNSTDTQYF TGTGCCAGCAGCCCTCGGTCGTGGAGAGTCCTGCCGAATAGCACAGATACGCAGTATTTT
NA TRBD1 15 TRBJ2-3 TRBV29-1 CSADRQGAVGDTQYF TGCAGCGCTGACCGACAGGGGGCTGTGGGGGATACGCAGTATTTT
NA TRBD1 15 TRBJ2-5 TRBV12-3/TRBV12-4 CASSLGPTGGETQYF TGTGCCAGCAGTTTGGGACCGACAGGGGGAGAGACCCAGTACTTC
NA NA 13 TRBJ2-5 TRBV4-1 CASSPIGQETQYF TGCGCCAGCAGCCCAATAGGCCAAGAGACCCAGTACTTC
NA NA 15 TRBJ2-1 TRBV7-2 CASSFSPDSNNEQFF TGTGCCAGCAGCTTCTCTCCGGACTCAAACAATGAGCAGTTCTTC
few TRBD2 15 TRBJ2-7 TRBV7-2 CASSSGTSGSNEQYF TGTGCCAGCAGCTCCGGGACTAGCGGGAGTAACGAGCAGTACTTC
NA NA 15 TRBJ1-2 TRBV12-3/TRBV12-4 CASSWSGTAENGYTF TGTGCCAGCAGTTGGTCCGGGACGGCGGAAAATGGCTACACCTTC
few TRBD1 14 TRBJ2-1 TRBV29-1 CSVVPQGVYNEQFF TGCAGCGTTGTCCCCCAGGGGGTCTACAATGAGCAGTTCTTC
few TRBD2 16 TRBJ2-7 TRBV20-1 CSADTRASGRADEQYF TGCAGTGCTGACACTCGGGCTAGCGGGAGAGCGGACGAGCAGTACTTC